The entry that follows covers one TCR beta chain sequence. It was with 60 Vbeta and 13 Jbeta primers that the PCR ran. Measured with immunoSEQ multiplex PCR; TCRdb has only the in-frame clones, and not every one. The sample holds more than 95,000 clones, 70% to 85% seen once. Germline V gene lookup returns CDR1 SGHRS and CDR2 YFSETQ. The CDR3 runs 14 residues. The J segment lost 5 bases and the V segment lost 4 bases, leaving 8 bases of the junction unmatched. The sample comes from a study of cytomegalovirus exposure and HLA in healthy donors. Although they were nominally healthy when sampled, donors likely had unrecorded immune exposures.

This sequence originates from a woman younger than 35 in good health and CMV-seropositive. Sequencing input: PBMCs. The chain joins TRBV5-1 to TRBJ2-7; 8 bases fit TRBD1. As DNA, the CDR3 is TGCGCCAGCAGCCCTCCGGGACAGGCTAACGAGCAGTACTTC. Residues: CASSPPGQANEQYF.